A selection of T cell receptor beta chains follows, all from one sample in a study of cytomegalovirus exposure and HLA in healthy donors. Sequenced by immunoSEQ multiplex PCR; TCRdb stores in-frame clones only, minus some. The data contain 50,000 to 65,000 clones, 85% to 95% of them singletons. The sequencing sample was made of PBMCs. These receptors were taken from a woman aged 18-29 years in good health and CMV-seropositive. Each CDR3 is given without its conserved first and last residue. D genes are given only for firm matches.

len: 11
d_gene: TRBD1
v_gene: TRBV5-6
j_gene: TRBJ1-1
CDR3aa: ASSMDRGLDAF

len: 13
d_gene: TRBD1
v_gene: TRBV5-5
j_gene: TRBJ2-7
CDR3aa: ASSPDRDRFYEQY

len: 13
d_gene: TRBD1
v_gene: TRBV5-8
j_gene: TRBJ2-7
CDR3aa: ASSFGTGGAYEQY

len: 11
d_gene: .
v_gene: TRBV6-1
j_gene: TRBJ1-2
CDR3aa: ASSETTGTGYT

len: 12
d_gene: .
v_gene: TRBV5-5
j_gene: TRBJ1-2
CDR3aa: ASSPDSGGYGYT

len: 13
d_gene: TRBD2
v_gene: TRBV10-3
j_gene: TRBJ2-3
CDR3aa: AILDARGGTDTQY

len: 13
d_gene: TRBD2
v_gene: TRBV5-1
j_gene: TRBJ2-7
CDR3aa: ASSLTAGGPGEQY

len: 12
d_gene: .
v_gene: TRBV7-9
j_gene: TRBJ2-7
CDR3aa: ASSPDWVSYEQY

len: 14
d_gene: TRBD1
v_gene: TRBV27
j_gene: TRBJ1-1
CDR3aa: ASSLWAGGTNTEAF

len: 14
d_gene: TRBD1
v_gene: TRBV11-2
j_gene: TRBJ2-1
CDR3aa: ASSSGTGDYYNEQF

len: 11
d_gene: .
v_gene: TRBV4-1
j_gene: TRBJ2-7
CDR3aa: ASSHGPIYEQH

len: 13
d_gene: TRBD2
v_gene: TRBV15
j_gene: TRBJ2-3
CDR3aa: ATRGLAGGRDTQY

len: 12
d_gene: .
v_gene: TRBV9
j_gene: TRBJ1-4
CDR3aa: ASSTGFGNEKLF

len: 12
d_gene: TRBD1
v_gene: TRBV5-1
j_gene: TRBJ1-1
CDR3aa: ASSYKTGDTEAF

len: 16
d_gene: TRBD2
v_gene: TRBV9
j_gene: TRBJ2-1
CDR3aa: ASSVALGLAGPYNEQF

len: 11
d_gene: .
v_gene: TRBV27
j_gene: TRBJ2-5
CDR3aa: ASSLTAPGTQY

len: 11
d_gene: .
v_gene: TRBV6-9
j_gene: TRBJ1-2
CDR3aa: ASSYQGAFRYT

len: 13
d_gene: TRBD1
v_gene: TRBV30
j_gene: TRBJ1-1
CDR3aa: AWRGLTGVNTEAF

len: 14
d_gene: .
v_gene: TRBV6-1
j_gene: TRBJ2-7
CDR3aa: ASSALRTSGGYEQY

len: 11
d_gene: .
v_gene: TRBV28
j_gene: TRBJ2-7
CDR3aa: ASSLNLVSEQY

len: 14
d_gene: .
v_gene: TRBV28
j_gene: TRBJ2-7
CDR3aa: ASRERLVPFSYEQY

len: 12
d_gene: TRBD2
v_gene: TRBV27
j_gene: TRBJ2-7
CDR3aa: ASSFSGSAYEQY

len: 12
d_gene: .
v_gene: TRBV18
j_gene: TRBJ2-2
CDR3aa: ASSPAGSGGELF

len: 12
d_gene: .
v_gene: TRBV25-1
j_gene: TRBJ2-3
CDR3aa: ASSEFGDTDTQY

len: 12
d_gene: .
v_gene: TRBV5-1
j_gene: TRBJ1-1
CDR3aa: ASSVEQGFTEAF

len: 16
d_gene: TRBD2
v_gene: TRBV9
j_gene: TRBJ2-7
CDR3aa: ASSRDRFIGTTPDEQY

len: 14
d_gene: .
v_gene: TRBV4-1
j_gene: .
CDR3aa: ASSPQSGPYSYEQY

len: 13
d_gene: TRBD2
v_gene: TRBV28
j_gene: TRBJ2-1
CDR3aa: ASSPISGGANEQF

len: 12
d_gene: .
v_gene: TRBV30
j_gene: TRBJ1-1
CDR3aa: AWRAGEGNTEAF

len: 10
d_gene: .
v_gene: TRBV30
j_gene: TRBJ2-1
CDR3aa: AWSPRYNEQF

len: 16
d_gene: TRBD1
v_gene: TRBV7-9
j_gene: TRBJ2-2
CDR3aa: ASSLGPGQGALGGELF

len: 13
d_gene: TRBD2
v_gene: TRBV27
j_gene: TRBJ2-1
CDR3aa: ASSLAGGPWDEQF

len: 15
d_gene: TRBD2
v_gene: TRBV9
j_gene: TRBJ2-3
CDR3aa: ASSVEPSGRALDTQY

len: 10
d_gene: .
v_gene: TRBV5-1
j_gene: TRBJ1-2
CDR3aa: ASSSSSGGYT

len: 11
d_gene: .
v_gene: TRBV7-2
j_gene: TRBJ2-1
CDR3aa: ASSLHPSYEQF

len: 14
d_gene: .
v_gene: TRBV7-2
j_gene: TRBJ2-1
CDR3aa: ASSLSLSGSYNEQF

len: 12
d_gene: .
v_gene: TRBV2
j_gene: TRBJ2-2
CDR3aa: ASTQEPNTGELF

len: 13
d_gene: .
v_gene: TRBV5-8
j_gene: TRBJ2-7
CDR3aa: ASSLARGFSYEQY

len: 12
d_gene: .
v_gene: TRBV7-6
j_gene: TRBJ1-2
CDR3aa: ASSLESGIYGYT

len: 11
d_gene: .
v_gene: TRBV4-1
j_gene: TRBJ2-2
CDR3aa: ASSQARVGELF

len: 13
d_gene: TRBD1
v_gene: TRBV5-1
j_gene: TRBJ2-4
CDR3aa: ASSLGRQGGNIQY

len: 14
d_gene: TRBD1
v_gene: TRBV2
j_gene: TRBJ2-7
CDR3aa: ASSVNPGQGYYEQY

len: 13
d_gene: .
v_gene: TRBV19
j_gene: TRBJ1-2
CDR3aa: ASISHNRGSRGYT

len: 16
d_gene: .
v_gene: TRBV2
j_gene: TRBJ2-3
CDR3aa: ASTLVVRRAASTDTQY

len: 9
d_gene: .
v_gene: TRBV30
j_gene: TRBJ2-7
CDR3aa: AWSKRSEQY

len: 10
d_gene: TRBD2
v_gene: TRBV7-3
j_gene: TRBJ2-1
CDR3aa: ASSSTSGKQF

len: 13
d_gene: .
v_gene: TRBV9
j_gene: TRBJ1-2
CDR3aa: ASSVTGTANYGYT

len: 11
d_gene: .
v_gene: TRBV29-1
j_gene: TRBJ1-1
CDR3aa: SVLGRFPPEAF

len: 12
d_gene: .
v_gene: TRBV2
j_gene: TRBJ1-2
CDR3aa: ASSEFTSNYGYT

len: 14
d_gene: .
v_gene: TRBV27
j_gene: TRBJ2-6
CDR3aa: ASSRQTGSGANVLT

len: 9
d_gene: .
v_gene: TRBV6-1
j_gene: TRBJ2-5
CDR3aa: ASSVAGTQY

len: 14
d_gene: .
v_gene: TRBV4-1
j_gene: TRBJ1-4
CDR3aa: ASSQESQTFNEKLF